This T cell receptor beta chain emerged from a study of T cell repertoires in cytomegalovirus infection. Study summary: As its CMV epitopes, the study selected recently identified HLA-C-restricted and well-studied HLA-B-restricted targets.

The V segment lost 4 bases and the J segment 4 bases; nucleotides outside the gene matches: 6. CDR1 and CDR2 (germline): DFQATT, SNEGSKA (reference sequence). The CDR3 covers 14 residues. Comment on this clonotype: Its specificity is not known.

TCRdb analysed the reads with MiXCR anew, one entry per CDR3 protein. The sample consists of about 360,000 distinct CDR3 sequences, about 35% of them appearing once. The V gene is TRBV20-1, the J gene TRBJ2-3; 9 positions agree with TRBD1. The clonotype was recovered from a human donor in good health (CMV status not recorded). Some clones in this sample may be carry-over from other donors' samples. The sample here was cultured PBMCs, taken from culture after CMV antigen stimulation. In DNA, the CDR3 is TGCAGTGCTAAAACCCGGACAGGGGCAGATACGCAGTATTTT. Protein product: CSAKTRTGADTQYF.